This TCR beta chain emerged from a study of cytotoxic CD8 clonotypes in ibrutinib-treated CLL. Study findings and constraints: Clonality climbed at ibrutinib response, then dropped toward baseline at progression. Among the clonotypes, public ones were uncommon and contracted or held stable on treatment. Measured clonality at baseline was greater than in age-matched healthy donors and tracked with circulating CD8+ T-cell counts.

Comments on this clone: Its antigen is as yet unknown.

CDR1 is MDHEN, CDR2 SYDVKM, per germline. The CDR3 length is 13 residues. V lost 9 bases and J 4 bases, leaving 16 bases between the germline ends. Repertoires were generated with immunoSEQ multiplex PCR, while TCRdb's copy carries only in-frame clones and drops some. This table holds approximately 280,000 clones, approximately 76% found once. The input for sequencing was PBMCs, taken at disease progression, from a patient treated with ibrutinib. This chain links TRBV28 with TRBJ2-7; D gene ambiguous. This sequence was found in a human donor with chronic lymphocytic leukemia. For the CDR3, the DNA is TGTGCCAGTAGATCAGTTGAGCGTTACGAGCAGTACTTC. Its protein is CASRSVERYEQYF.